These 18 T cell receptor beta chains share one sample of origin, sequenced in a study of T cell repertoires and leukemia-associated antigens. For these receptors, no antigen is known. TCRdb redid the calling of the 5' RACE reads with MiXCR, one entry per CDR3 protein. The sample shows more than 12,000 distinct CDR3 sequences, less than 40% of them seen only once. Sequenced sample: CD3+ T cells sorted from blood and cultured. The receptor source for this set is a female donor in good health.

Relative to its sample, this clonotype is medium-sized. The chain joins TRBV5-6 to TRBJ2-2; D gene unclear. The germline V gene has CDR1 SGHDT and CDR2 YYEEEE. Trimming pared 4 bases from V and 7 bases from J, leaving 8 bases between. The CDR3 runs 12 residues. The CDR3 sequence is CASSQGIGELFF. CDR3 DNA sequence: TGTGCCAGCAGCCAAGGGATCGGGGAGCTGTTTTTT.

V is TRBV7-7 and J is TRBJ2-2, with 8 nucleotides matching TRBD2. The germline CDR1 and CDR2 sequences are SSHAT and FNYEAQ (reference sequence). This CDR3 contains 21 residues. CDR3 protein: CASSGTGESGTGAANTGELFF. The CDR3 bases are TGTGCTAGTAGCGGGACCGGAGAGTCGGGGACCGGGGCGGCGAACACCGGGGAGCTGTTTTTT.

In this sample, this clonotype turned up many times. This rearrangement joins TRBV11-3 to TRBJ2-1, with 12 bases identical to TRBD2. The CDR3 extends over 19 amino acids. The germline CDR1 and CDR2 sequences are SGHNT and YENEEA. The ends lost 5 bases at V and 5 bases at J; junction bases unmatched: 16. CDR3 sequence: CASSPGTSGRQRINNEQFF. The CDR3 region has the DNA TGTGCCAGCAGCCCCGGTACTAGCGGGAGGCAACGCATAAACAATGAGCAGTTCTTC.

The chain employs TRBV9 and TRBJ1-2; 8 nucleotides agree with TRBD1. V shed 0 bases and J 2 bases; nucleotides not matched to a gene: 0. Germline V gene sequence: CDR1 SGDLS, CDR2 YYNGEE. The CDR3 length is 14 residues. The CDR3 sequence is CASSVGQGNYGYTF. Written as DNA, the CDR3 is TGTGCCAGCAGCGTAGGACAGGGGAACTATGGCTACACCTTC.

This clonotype is judged medium-sized (0.01 to 0.1%). The CDR3 here is CASKLGREAYGYTF. The CDR3 region has the DNA TGTGCCAGCAAACTTGGCAGGGAGGCCTATGGCTACACCTTC. The J gene is TRBJ1-2, the V gene TRBV12-3 or TRBV12-4; D perhaps matches TRBD1 (5 bases). Trimming shortened V by 7 bases and J by 4 bases, and 16 bases separated the two germline ends. The CDR3 loop spans 14 amino acids.

Note on this clonotype: The conserved closing phenylalanine or tryptophan is absent in this CDR3, likely reflecting a read error. The V and J genes are TRBV4-2 and TRBJ2-3; D call uncertain. CDR3 length: 13 residues. Germline lookup yields CDR1 LGHNA and CDR2 YNFKEQ. CDR3 DNA: TGTGCCAGCAGCCATTCTCGGGCAGATCCGCAGTATCTT. It encodes CASSHSRADPQYL.

V gene TRBV5-1 combines with J gene TRBJ2-7; the match to TRBD1 covers 7 bases. There are 13 residues in the CDR3. J was trimmed by 3 bases and V by 4 bases; bases with no gene match: 4. Germline loops: CDR1 SGHRS, CDR2 YFSETQ. The chain's CDR3 is CASSNRDSYEQYF. CDR3 nucleotides: TGCGCCAGCAGCAACCGGGACAGCTACGAGCAGTACTTC.

V gene TRBV20-1 combines with J gene TRBJ2-1; 9 nucleotides line up with TRBD2. Germline V gene lookup returns CDR1 DFQATT and CDR2 SNEGSKA (reference sequence). Germline trimming cut 6 bases from V and 2 bases from J; bases unmatched to any gene: 8. This CDR3 contains 15 residues. As DNA, the CDR3 is TGCAGTGCCATCTCAGCGGGAGGACCCTACAATGAGCAGTTCTTC. Amino acid sequence: CSAISAGGPYNEQFF.

A remark on this clonotype: One end of the junction fails to match germline, which may point to a read error. V and J are TRBV7-9 and TRBJ2-3, with 7 bases that match TRBD1. In germline, CDR1 is SEHNR, CDR2 FQNEAQ (reference sequence). CDR3 length equals 19 residues. Written as DNA, the CDR3 is TGTGTCAGCAGCTTTTGGACAGGATGGACGGGTCTGGGCACAGATACGCAGTATTTT. Its translation is CVSSFWTGWTGLGTDTQYF.

Note on this clonotype: Possible read error: a much larger clone is one base away. The V and J genes are TRBV28 and TRBJ1-2; D uncertain. CDR3 size: 12 residues. The V gene's germline CDR1 is MDHEN and CDR2 SYDVKM. CDR3 protein: CASSFSGDGHTF. Written as DNA, the CDR3 is TGTGCCAGCAGTTTTTCTGGGGATGGCCACACCTTC.

This clonotype qualifies as medium-sized (0.01 to 0.1%). This chain links TRBV12-3 or TRBV12-4 with TRBJ2-2; no definite D call. The CDR3 loop spans 13 amino acids. Trimming took 3 bases from V and 6 from J, leaving 8 bases between them. CDR3 sequence (DNA): TGTGCCAGCAGTTTTGGCAGTGCCGGGGAGCTGTTTTTT. This encodes CASSFGSAGELFF.

A remark on this clonotype: Without the conserved terminal phenylalanine or tryptophan, this CDR3 likely stems from a read error. The V call is TRBV27, the J call TRBJ2-7, with 9 bases lining up with TRBD2. Germline CDR1 MNHEY, CDR2 SMNVEV (reference sequence). With V trimmed by 9 bases and J by 2 bases, 8 bases remained unmatched. CDR3 length: 14 amino acids. CDR3 in amino acids: CASSKAGGTYEQYS. The CDR3 DNA reads TGTGCCAGTAGTAAGGCGGGAGGGACCTACGAGCAGTACTCC.

In its sample, this clonotype ranks as medium-sized (0.01 to 0.1%). J is TRBJ2-1 and V is TRBV20-1, with 10 bases matching TRBD1. Germline CDR1 and CDR2: DFQATT and SNEGSKA (reference sequence). The CDR3 sequence is 18 residues long. J lost 5 bases, V lost 5 bases, and 18 bases had no gene match. CDR3 loop: CSAAKPGQGIRTNNEQFF. CDR3 DNA sequence: TGCAGTGCTGCAAAACCGGGACAGGGGATAAGGACAAACAATGAGCAGTTCTTC.

This clonotype was counted a single time. The chain recombines TRBV11-2 with TRBJ2-1, with 8 bases lining up with TRBD2. This CDR3 region has 15 residues. CDR1 and CDR2 (germline): SGHAT, FQNNGV. Losses at the gene ends were 7 bases for V and 10 bases for J; bases not matched to a gene: 15. The CDR3 region has the DNA TGTGCCAGCAACCCGGGGGGGCTCGGGAGTTGGGAGCAGTTCTTC. It codes for CASNPGGLGSWEQFF.

This clonotype was seen at least ten times. The V gene is TRBV27, the J gene TRBJ2-7; D gene uncertain. The CDR3 sequence is 13 residues long. V lost 5 bases, J lost 1 base, and 9 bases lay in between. Germline CDR1 and CDR2: MNHEY and SMNVEV (reference sequence). Here the CDR3 reads CASSPPGSYEQYF. The CDR3, as DNA: TGTGCCAGCAGTCCCCCGGGTTCCTACGAGCAGTACTTC.

This chain uses TRBV5-1 with TRBJ2-3, with D hard to call. The CDR3 extends over 14 amino acids. Germline V gene lookup returns CDR1 SGHRS and CDR2 YFSETQ. V was pared by 0 bases and J by 1 base, with 6 bases between. The CDR3 region has the DNA TGCGCCAGCAGCTTGGACTACCGCACAGATACGCAGTATTTT. Its translation is CASSLDYRTDTQYF.

The V gene is TRBV10-3, the J gene TRBJ1-1, with TRBD1 matching over 9 bases. V lost 5 bases to trimming and J lost 11 bases; unmatched junction nucleotides: 6. This CDR3 contains 12 residues. The germline CDR1 and CDR2 sequences are ENHRY and SYGVKD. CDR3 in DNA: TGTGCCATCAGTTCAACAGGGGGCGTTGCTTTCTTT. It codes for CAISSTGGVAFF.

This chain connects TRBV9 to TRBJ1-4, with D hard to call. Trimming pared 3 bases from V and 7 bases from J, leaving 19 bases between. Germline CDR1 and CDR2: SGDLS and YYNGEE. The CDR3 length is 16 residues. DNA of the CDR3: TGTGCCAGCAGCGCCGAGGGAGGGCGTGGAGGTGAAAAACTGTTTTTT. Translating gives CASSAEGGRGGEKLFF.